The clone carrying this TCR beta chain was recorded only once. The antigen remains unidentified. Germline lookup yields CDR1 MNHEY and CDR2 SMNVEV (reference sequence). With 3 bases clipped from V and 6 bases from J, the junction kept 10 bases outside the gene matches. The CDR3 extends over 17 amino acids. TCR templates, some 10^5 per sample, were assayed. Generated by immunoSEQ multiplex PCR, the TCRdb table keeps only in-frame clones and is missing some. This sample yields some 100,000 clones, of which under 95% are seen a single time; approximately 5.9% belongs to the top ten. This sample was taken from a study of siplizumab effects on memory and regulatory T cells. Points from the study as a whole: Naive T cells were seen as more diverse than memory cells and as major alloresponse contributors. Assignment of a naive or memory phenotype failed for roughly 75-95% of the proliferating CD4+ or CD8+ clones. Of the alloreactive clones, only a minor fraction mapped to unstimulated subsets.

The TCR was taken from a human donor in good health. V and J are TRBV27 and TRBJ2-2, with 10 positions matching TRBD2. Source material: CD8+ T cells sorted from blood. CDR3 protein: CASSFLATSGTSGELFF. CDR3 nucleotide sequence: TGTGCCAGCAGTTTCCTGGCTACTAGCGGGACGTCCGGGGAGCTGTTTTTT.